A selection of T cell receptor beta chains follows, all from one sample in a study of blood T cells in healthy people across ages. TCRdb analysed the 5' RACE reads with MiXCR anew, one entry per CDR3 protein. The sample includes 850,000 to 1,100,000 distinct CDR3 sequences, 35% to 40% of them seen just once. The sample comprised blood. The receptors were sampled from a man aged 18 to 35 in good health. CDR3s include the opening cysteine and the closing phenylalanine or tryptophan. A D gene is named only where the DNA matches it firmly.

d_gene | v_gene | CDR3aa
TRBD1 | TRBV24-1 | CATSDTGGKQYF
TRBD1 | TRBV2 | CASSAPVGGQTNYGYTF
- | TRBV9 | CASSAATENTEAFF
TRBD1 | TRBV12-3/TRBV12-4 | CASSPQGSSGNTIYF
- | TRBV7-7 | CASSPREANTGELFF
- | TRBV3-1 | CASSQEYNRDTQYF
- | TRBV21-1 | CASSKRQTLGQGSPLHF
- | TRBV7-9 | CASTLGDVRGTGELFF
- | TRBV6-2/TRBV6-3 | CASSYSVRAEAFF
TRBD1 | TRBV6-2/TRBV6-3 | CASGLTGVTEAFF
- | TRBV5-1 | CASSPGQDLNTEAFF
- | TRBV20-1 | CSASNGNQPQHF
TRBD1 | TRBV12-5 | CASGLPGTGIPGELFF
- | TRBV20-1 | CSARRGALNSPLHF
- | TRBV5-1 | CASSDRLNYGYTF
TRBD1 | TRBV5-1 | CASSPDRVADTQYF
- | TRBV10-3 | CAISRTLTEAFF
- | TRBV27 | CASSLSLRDRGYGYTF
- | TRBV6-2/TRBV6-3 | CASRIRTGSSYEQFF
- | TRBV7-9 | CASSLGTQDIEAFF
- | TRBV9 | CASSVDRDTTTDTQYF
TRBD1 | TRBV4-3 | CASSRETGVKETQYF
- | TRBV20-1 | CSSRGAAANYGYTF
TRBD1 | TRBV18 | CASSQTGPMNTGELFF
- | TRBV11-2 | CASSLDGTVEAWGAYEQYF
- | TRBV6-6 | CASSRDRNNEKLFF
- | TRBV2 | CATRSDALISGGELFF